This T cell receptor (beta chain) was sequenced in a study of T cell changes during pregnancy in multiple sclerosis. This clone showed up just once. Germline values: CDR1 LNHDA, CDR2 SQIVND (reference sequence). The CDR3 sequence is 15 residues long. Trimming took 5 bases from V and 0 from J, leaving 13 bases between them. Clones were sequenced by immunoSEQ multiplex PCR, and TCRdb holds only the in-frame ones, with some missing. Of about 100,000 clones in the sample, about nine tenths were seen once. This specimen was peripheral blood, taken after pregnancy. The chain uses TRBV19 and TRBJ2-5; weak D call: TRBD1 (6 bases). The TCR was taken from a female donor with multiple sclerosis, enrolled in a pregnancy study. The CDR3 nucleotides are TGTGCCAGTAGTCCCAGGACAGAGTACCAAGAGACCCAGTACTTC. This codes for CASSPRTEYQETQYF.